This paragraph covers one T cell receptor beta chain sequence. The CDR3 covers 19 residues. Unmatched junction bases numbered 8, after V lost 3 bases and J lost 0 bases. CDR1 and CDR2 from the germline V gene are SGHRS and YFSETQ. The data originate from a study of cytomegalovirus exposure and HLA in healthy donors. The PCR ran on 60 Vbeta and 13 Jbeta primers. Generated by immunoSEQ multiplex PCR, the TCRdb table keeps only in-frame clones and is missing some. This sample carries 160,000 or so clones, around 88% of them seen once, and the ten largest clones take about 0.9%. The origin of this receptor is a woman in her twenties or thirties in good health and CMV-seronegative. The sequenced sample was PBMCs. The V gene is TRBV5-1, the J gene TRBJ2-3; 15 bases line up with TRBD2. The CDR3 sequence is CASSSGLAGGVVSTDTQYF. In nucleotides, the CDR3 is TGCGCCAGCAGCTCGGGACTAGCGGGAGGAGTTGTTAGCACAGATACGCAGTATTTT.